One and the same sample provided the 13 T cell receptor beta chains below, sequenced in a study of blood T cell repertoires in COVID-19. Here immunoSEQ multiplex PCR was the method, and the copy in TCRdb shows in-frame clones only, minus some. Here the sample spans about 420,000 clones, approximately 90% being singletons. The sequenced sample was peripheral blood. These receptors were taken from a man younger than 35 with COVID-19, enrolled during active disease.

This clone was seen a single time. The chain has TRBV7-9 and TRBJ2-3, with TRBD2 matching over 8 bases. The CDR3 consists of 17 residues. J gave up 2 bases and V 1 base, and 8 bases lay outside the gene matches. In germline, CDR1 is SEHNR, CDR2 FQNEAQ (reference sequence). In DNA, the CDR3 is TGTGCCAGCAGCTTAGGGCTAGCGGGCTCGATCACAGATACGCAGTATTTT. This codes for CASSLGLAGSITDTQYF.

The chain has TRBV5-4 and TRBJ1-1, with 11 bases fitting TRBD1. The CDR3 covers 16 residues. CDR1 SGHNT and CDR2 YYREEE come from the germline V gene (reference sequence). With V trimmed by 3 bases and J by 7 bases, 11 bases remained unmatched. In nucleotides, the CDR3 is TGTGCCAGCAGCTCCGCAGGAGGACAGGGGGCTCTTGAAGCTTTCTTT. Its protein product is CASSSAGGQGALEAFF.

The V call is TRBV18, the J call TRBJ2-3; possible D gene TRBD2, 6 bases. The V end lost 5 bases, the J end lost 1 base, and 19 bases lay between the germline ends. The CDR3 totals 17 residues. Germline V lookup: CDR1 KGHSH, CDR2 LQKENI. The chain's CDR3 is CASSRNSPSGGTDTQYF. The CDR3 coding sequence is TGTGCCAGCTCAAGGAATAGCCCCTCGGGGGGCACAGATACGCAGTATTTT. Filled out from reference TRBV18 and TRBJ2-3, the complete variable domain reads NAGVMQNPRHLVRRRGQEARLRCSPMKGHSHVYWYRQLPEEGLKFMVYLQKENIIDESGMPKERFSAEFPKEGPSILRIQQVVRGDSAAYFCASSRNSPSGGTDTQYFGPGTRLTVL.

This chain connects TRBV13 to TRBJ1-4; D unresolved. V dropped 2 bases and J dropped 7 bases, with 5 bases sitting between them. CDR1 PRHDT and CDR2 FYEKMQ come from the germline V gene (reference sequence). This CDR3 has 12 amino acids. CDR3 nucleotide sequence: TGTGCCAGCAGCTTACCGGGTGAAAAACTGTTTTTT. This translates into CASSLPGEKLFF.

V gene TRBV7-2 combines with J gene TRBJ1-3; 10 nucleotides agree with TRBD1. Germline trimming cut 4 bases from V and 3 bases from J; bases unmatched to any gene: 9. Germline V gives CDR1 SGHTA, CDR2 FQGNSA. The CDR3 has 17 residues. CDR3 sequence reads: CASSWPGQGLIGNTIYF. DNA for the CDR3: TGTGCCAGCAGCTGGCCGGGACAGGGGCTGATTGGAAACACCATATATTTT. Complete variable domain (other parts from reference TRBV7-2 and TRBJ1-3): GAGVSQSPSNKVTEKGKDVELRCDPISGHTALYWYRQSLGQGLEFLIYFQGNSAPDKSGLPSDRFSAERTGGSVSTLTIQRTQQEDSAVYLCASSWPGQGLIGNTIYFGEGSWLTVV.

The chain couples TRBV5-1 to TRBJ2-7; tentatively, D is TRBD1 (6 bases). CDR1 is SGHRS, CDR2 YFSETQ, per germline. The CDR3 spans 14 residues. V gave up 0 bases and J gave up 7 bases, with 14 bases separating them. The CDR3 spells CASSLGGGSGEQYF. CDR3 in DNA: TGCGCCAGCAGCTTGGGAGGGGGATCTGGTGAGCAGTACTTC. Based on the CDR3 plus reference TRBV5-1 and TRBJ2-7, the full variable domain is KAGVTQTPRYLIKTRGQQVTLSCSPISGHRSVSWYQQTPGQGLQFLFEYFSETQRNKGNFPGRFSGRQFSNSRSEMNVSTLELGDSALYLCASSLGGGSGEQYFGPGTRLTVT.

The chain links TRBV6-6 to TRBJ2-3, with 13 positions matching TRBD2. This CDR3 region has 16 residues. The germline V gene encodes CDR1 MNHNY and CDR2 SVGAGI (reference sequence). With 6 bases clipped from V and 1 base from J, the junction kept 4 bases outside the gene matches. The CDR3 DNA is TGTGCCAGCAGCCGAGGGACTAGCGGGGGCACAGATACGCAGTATTTT. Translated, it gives CASSRGTSGGTDTQYF.

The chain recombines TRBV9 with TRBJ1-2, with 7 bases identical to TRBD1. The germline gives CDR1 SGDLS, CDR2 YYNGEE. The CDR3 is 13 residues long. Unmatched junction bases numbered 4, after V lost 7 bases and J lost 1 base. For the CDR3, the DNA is TGTGCCAGCCGGGACAGAGATAACTATGGCTACACCTTC. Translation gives CASRDRDNYGYTF.

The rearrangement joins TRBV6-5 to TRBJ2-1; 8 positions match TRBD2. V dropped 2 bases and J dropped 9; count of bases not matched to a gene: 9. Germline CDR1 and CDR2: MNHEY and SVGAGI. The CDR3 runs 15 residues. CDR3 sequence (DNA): TGTGCCAGCAGTTACGTTAGCGGGGCAGTCGGTGAGCAGTTCTTC. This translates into CASSYVSGAVGEQFF.

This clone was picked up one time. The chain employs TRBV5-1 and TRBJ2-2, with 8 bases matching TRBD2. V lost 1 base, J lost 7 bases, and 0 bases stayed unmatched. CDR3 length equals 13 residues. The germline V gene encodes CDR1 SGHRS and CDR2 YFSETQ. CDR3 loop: CASSLLAGGELFF. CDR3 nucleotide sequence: TGCGCCAGCAGCTTGCTAGCGGGCGGGGAGCTGTTTTTT.

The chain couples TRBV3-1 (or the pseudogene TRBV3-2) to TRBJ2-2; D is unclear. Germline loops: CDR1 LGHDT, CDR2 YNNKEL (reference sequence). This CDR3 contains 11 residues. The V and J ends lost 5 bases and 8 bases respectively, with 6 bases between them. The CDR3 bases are TGTGCCAGCAGCACGGGTGGGGAGCTGTTTTTT. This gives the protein CASSTGGELFF.

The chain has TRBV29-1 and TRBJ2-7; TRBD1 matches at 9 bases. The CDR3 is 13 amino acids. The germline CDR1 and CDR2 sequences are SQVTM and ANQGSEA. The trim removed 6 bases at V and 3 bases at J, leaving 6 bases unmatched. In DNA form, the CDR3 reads TGCAGCGTCGGACAGGGGACTCTCTACGAGCAGTACTTC. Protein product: CSVGQGTLYEQYF.

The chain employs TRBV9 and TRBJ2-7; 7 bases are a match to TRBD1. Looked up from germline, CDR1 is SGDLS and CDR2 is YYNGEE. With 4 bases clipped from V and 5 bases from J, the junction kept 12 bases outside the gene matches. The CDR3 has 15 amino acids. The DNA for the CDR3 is TGTGCCAGCAGCAACGAGAGACAGGGTCCCGACGAGCAGTACTTC. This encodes CASSNERQGPDEQYF.